This TCR beta chain was captured in a study of shared clonotypes between healthy human individuals. The study's findings and limits: Only blood samples were collected, and tissue repertoires likely differ. Relative to memory subsets, naive subsets generally showed larger estimated richness.

As regards this clone: What it binds is unknown.

Germline V gene lookup returns CDR1 SQVTM and CDR2 ANQGSEA. The CDR3 loop spans 13 amino acids. The trim removed 4 bases at V and 2 bases at J, leaving 3 bases unmatched. Only Caucasian adults living in Nashville, Tennessee served as donors. TCRdb's table, derived via immunoSEQ multiplex PCR, lists solely in-frame clones and lacks some. The data contain approximately 1.5 million clones, approximately 98.5% of them singletons. This receptor was taken from a man aged 25-40 years in good health. Sample: naive CD4+ T cells sorted from blood. Subset reported: CD45RA+ positively selected. The rearrangement links TRBV29-1 to TRBJ2-7; 9 bases agree with TRBD2. CDR3 sequence reads: CSVALAGTYEQYF. CDR3 coding DNA: TGCAGCGTTGCTCTAGCGGGGACCTACGAGCAGTACTTC.